This is a list of T cell receptor beta chains from one sample in a study of T cells in localized non-small cell lung cancer. The assay was immunoSEQ multiplex PCR, and TCRdb's table has in-frame clones only and misses some. The sample lists approximately 100,000 clones; roughly 91% were seen once. The input for sequencing was PBMCs, taken before any cancer treatment. The receptors were gathered from a woman aged 35 to 70 with stage II squamous cell lung carcinoma. Each CDR3 is given with its conserved first and last residue. A D gene is named only where the DNA matches it firmly. Size values are once, few and many counts, or a class for expanded clones, and some rows have none.

-	-	TRBV5-1	TRBJ2-7	TGCGCCAGCAAGGAGCAAATTGTTGGAGTGGAGCAGTACTTC	CASKEQIVGVEQYF
-	-	TRBV5-1	TRBJ1-1	TGCGCCAGCAGTTATTTATACAGGGACACTGAAGCTTTCTTT	CASSYLYRDTEAFF
-	-	TRBV1	TRBJ1-1	TGCACCAGCAGCCGCCGGGCCTTTAGGGCCACTGAAGCTTTCTTT	CTSSRRAFRATEAFF
once	TRBD1	TRBV27	TRBJ1-6	TGTGCCAGCAGCCGGGACAGGGGTACCTATAATTCACCCCTCCACTTT	CASSRDRGTYNSPLHF
-	-	TRBV5-1	TRBJ1-1	TGCGCCAGCAGCACCTGGGACATGTTATCGTCTGAAGCTTTCTTT	CASSTWDMLSSEAFF
once	-	TRBV7-9	TRBJ1-5	TGTGCCAGCAGCCCAGCGGGGGCCAGCAATCAGCCCCAGCATTTT	CASSPAGASNQPQHF
-	TRBD1	TRBV6-4	TRBJ2-7	TGTGCCAGCAGTGGGGACAGCTCCTACGAGCAGTACTTC	CASSGDSSYEQYF
-	-	TRBV6-6	TRBJ2-1	TGTGCCAGCAGTTGGGTTGAGACAGGTGAGCAGTTCTTC	CASSWVETGEQFF
-	-	TRBV10-3	TRBJ1-5	TGTGCCATCCGGGCAGGGGTTGGCAATCAGCCCCAGCATTTT	CAIRAGVGNQPQHF
-	TRBD1	TRBV9	TRBJ2-7	TGTGCCAGCAGCGTAGCTGGGATCGGGACAGGGGGTAACGAGCAGTACTTC	CASSVAGIGTGGNEQYF
-	TRBD2	TRBV29-1	TRBJ2-3	TGCAGCGTTGCCAGGGGACTAGCGGGAGGCACAGATACGCAGTATTTT	CSVARGLAGGTDTQYF
-	-	TRBV5-4	TRBJ1-2	TGTGCCAGCAGCTTGTTCTCCAACCCGGGAGGCTACACCTTC	CASSLFSNPGGYTF
-	TRBD1	TRBV30	TRBJ1-2	TGTGCCTGGAGTGAAAGGAATGAAGGACAGGAGGTTCATGGCTACACCTTC	CAWSERNEGQEVHGYTF
-	-	TRBV19	TRBJ1-5	TGTGCCAGTAAGTCGCAGGGGAATCAGCCCCAGCATTTT	CASKSQGNQPQHF
once	-	TRBV11-2	TRBJ2-3	TGTGCCAGCAGCGCCCCGACAGGCTTGGCAGATACGCAGTATTTT	CASSAPTGLADTQYF
-	TRBD1	TRBV19	TRBJ1-2	TGTGCCAGTAGTGTATGGACAGGGGCATATGGCTACACCTTC	CASSVWTGAYGYTF
-	TRBD1	TRBV4-1	TRBJ2-7	TGCGCCAGCAGCCAATCTCCACAGGGGGCATACGAGCAGTACTTC	CASSQSPQGAYEQYF
-	-	TRBV11-1	TRBJ1-1	TGTGCCAGCAGCCTACAGGGTTTTTCCGAAGCTTTCTTT	CASSLQGFSEAFF
-	TRBD2	TRBV15	TRBJ2-7	TGTGCCACCAGCAGCGGGACTAGCGGGACACTCTCGAGCTACGAGCAGTACTTC	CATSSGTSGTLSSYEQYF
-	TRBD1	TRBV6-1	TRBJ2-2	TGTGCCAGCAGGAAGGGGACAGGGAACACCGGGGAGCTGTTTTTT	CASRKGTGNTGELFF
-	-	TRBV18	TRBJ1-5	TGTGCCAGCTCACCATCCTGGGAGAAGCAGCCCCAGCATTTT	CASSPSWEKQPQHF
-	TRBD1	TRBV5-5	TRBJ1-2	TGTGCCAGCAGCTTAGGGACAGGGGATAGGAAGGGCTACACCTTC	CASSLGTGDRKGYTF
-	-	TRBV6-5	TRBJ2-2	TGTGCCAGCAGTTACTCCTACTCCGGGGAGCTGTTTTTT	CASSYSYSGELFF
-	-	TRBV25-1	TRBJ1-1	TGTGCCAGCACAAGAAACGGGGACACTGAAGCTTTCTTT	CASTRNGDTEAFF
-	TRBD1	TRBV4-1	TRBJ1-5	TGCGCCAGCAGCCAATTTGACAGGGGCAATCAGCCCCAGCATTTT	CASSQFDRGNQPQHF
-	TRBD1	TRBV5-6	TRBJ1-1	TGTGCCAGCAGCCGTCGACAGGGGGCGGGGAACACTGAAGCTTTCTTT	CASSRRQGAGNTEAFF
-	-	TRBV18	TRBJ2-6	TGTGCCAGCTCATCGGACCGCCGCTCTGGGGCCAACGTCCTGACTTTC	CASSSDRRSGANVLTF
-	-	TRBV6-4	TRBJ1-1	TGTGCCAGCAGTGTTGACAGTAACACTGAAGCTTTCTTT	CASSVDSNTEAFF
-	TRBD2	TRBV18	TRBJ2-1	TGTGCCAGCTCACCACCGGATCGACGGGAGGGCGGGGATGAGCAGTTCTTC	CASSPPDRREGGDEQFF
-	-	TRBV7-2	TRBJ2-1	TGTGCCAGCAGCCCTACCTTGGCAGGGAATGAGCAGTTCTTC	CASSPTLAGNEQFF
once	-	TRBV30	TRBJ1-1	TGTGCCTGGAGTGTAATGGGGGGCACTGAAGCTTTCTTT	CAWSVMGGTEAFF
-	-	TRBV19	TRBJ1-2	TGTGCCAGTAGGCGTAACTATGGCTACACCTTC	CASRRNYGYTF
once	-	TRBV27	TRBJ2-5	TGTGCCAGCAGTTTATGGGGCGGGGGCAAAGAGACCCAGTACTTC	CASSLWGGGKETQYF
-	-	TRBV29-1	TRBJ2-3	TGCAGCGTTGAACTCACAGATACGCAGTATTTT	CSVELTDTQYF
-	TRBD2	TRBV27	TRBJ2-3	TGTGCCAGCAGTATAGCGGGTACTAGCACAGATACGCAGTATTTT	CASSIAGTSTDTQYF
-	-	TRBV6-6	TRBJ1-2	TGTGCCAGCCACGGACTTGACTATATGGGCTACACCTTC	CASHGLDYMGYTF
-	-	TRBV7-2	TRBJ1-1	TGTGCCAGCAGCTTACTAAGAGGGCAAGCTTTCTTT	CASSLLRGQAFF
-	-	TRBV27	TRBJ1-1	TGTGCCACCAGATACGTTACTGAAGCTTTCTTT	CATRYVTEAFF
-	TRBD2	TRBV5-6	TRBJ2-3	TGTGCCAGCAGCTTGGTTGTTAGCGGGGGATGGGGAGATACGCAGTATTTT	CASSLVVSGGWGDTQYF
-	-	TRBV28	TRBJ2-1	TGTGCCAGCAGTTCCGGGGGCCAAGACAATGAGCAGTTCTTC	CASSSGGQDNEQFF
-	TRBD1	TRBV5-1	TRBJ2-7	TGCGCCAGCAGTCGAGACAGGGACTACGAGCAGTACTTC	CASSRDRDYEQYF
-	TRBD1	TRBV5-6	TRBJ1-1	TGTGCCAGCAGCAGAGGACAGGTAATGAACACTGAAGCTTTCTTT	CASSRGQVMNTEAFF
-	TRBD2	TRBV7-2	TRBJ2-2	TGTGCCAGCAGCTCCTACCGGGGGGTCGGGGAGCTGTTTTTT	CASSSYRGVGELFF
once	-	TRBV7-9	TRBJ2-2	TGTGCCAGCAGCTTAGAGGGGGCCGGGGAGCTGTTTTTT	CASSLEGAGELFF
-	-	TRBV15	TRBJ2-1	TGTGCCACCAGCAGTCCCACCCAAACTAGTTCAACGGATGAGCAGTTCTTC	CATSSPTQTSSTDEQFF
-	-	TRBV10-2	TRBJ1-2	TGCGCCAGCAGTGAGGGTCAGGCCTCCTCCCCTCCCTATGGCTACACCTTC	CASSEGQASSPPYGYTF